This section outlines one T cell receptor (beta chain) sequence together with its context. Its cognate antigen has yet to be identified. The input lacks base qualities; no much larger clone sits a single base away. This sample is part of a study of blood T cell repertoires in COVID-19 (dated by TCRdb to the early 2020s). Context from the whole study: Samples covering the acute and convalescent phases of COVID-19 were provided by collaborators in the United States, Italy and Spain. The repertoires were released in a freely available public database intended as a resource for research on the immune response to SARS-CoV-2. The prospective study material was composed of cDNA or gDNA derived from T cells, B-cell-depleted T cells, or PBMCs. Where available, HLA class I and class II types were obtained from metadata supplied by the sample provider rather than from assay-based typing. Sample metadata almost always included a de-identified subject ID, COVID-19 status, age in years and sex. Subjects who had been exposed to COVID-19, were actively infected with it, or had recovered from it provided the deeply sampled blood TCRbeta repertoires that made up the dataset. The samples were drawn from two sources: the first 160 participants of the ongoing ImmuneRACE study, and fewer than 1,500 subjects contributed by 6 global collaborators. The investigation overall reported the following: Clinical and demographic metadata were provided uncurated, with the amount varying by source and participant.

Germline trimming: 7 bases from V, 0 bases from J; junction bases outside gene matches: 5. The CDR3, from cysteine to phenylalanine, totals 14 residues. The sequence is cut down to CDR3 DNA, 42 bases in frame from base 1. CDR1 is given as SNHLY and CDR2 as FYNNEI, both from the germline V gene. The collaborating institutions used their own protocols to collect whole blood in K2EDTA tubes. Collaborator samples were shipped for TCRbeta analysis as frozen whole blood, isolated PBMCs, or DNA extracted from either sample type. TCRbeta CDR3 regions were amplified from genomic DNA using the immunoSEQ Assay, a bias-controlled multiplex PCR. The original methods were these. Nucleated cell counts per sample were estimated from amplification of reference gene primers within the assay. To quantify the absolute abundance of each unique TCRbeta CDR3 rearrangement, sequence reads were collapsed and filtered. For each sample, productive Simpson clonality was calculated as the square root of Simpson's diversity index over productive rearrangements. As stored in TCRdb, this immuneACCESS dataset retains in-frame rearrangements with V and J assigned. A fraction of the clones does not appear; measured against another copy, unresolved V genes explain less than half of the discrepancy, and the remainder lacks a known reason. That table is the source of V, J and clone size, and D and trimming were worked out from the DNA. The sample includes under 200,000 clones, with over 75% observed a single time. 0.5% to 0.55% of the sample is held by the ten biggest clonotypes.

The source is a man in his fifties or sixties with acute or convalescent COVID-19. The sequenced sample consisted of peripheral blood. The rearrangement combines TRBV2 with TRBJ1-1; 7 nucleotides in the junction match TRBD1. CDR3 sequence: CASTRTGMNTEAFF. The bases are TGTGCCAGCACCCGGACAGGCATGAACACTGAAGCTTTCTTT. The entire variable domain, with the stretches around the CDR3 drawn from the reference TRBV2 and TRBJ1-1 proteins, is EPEVTQTPSHQVTQMGQEVILRCVPISNHLYFYWYRQILGQKVEFLVSFYNNEISEKSEIFDDQFSVERPDGSNFTLKIRSTKLEDSAMYFCASTRTGMNTEAFFGQGTRLTVV.